This T cell receptor (beta chain) was found in a study of shared clonotypes between healthy human individuals. Genomic DNA belonging to each subset was distributed in equal measure over several immunoSEQ plates. Libraries were prepared by immunoSEQ multiplex PCR; TCRdb keeps only in-frame clonotypes and omits some of them. The profile shows roughly 1.4 million clones, approximately 98.5% of them singletons. Germline V lookup: CDR1 ENHRY, CDR2 SYGVKD. This CDR3 has 11 residues. The germline V and J ends were trimmed by 10 bases and 5 bases, with 12 bases remaining between them. This sequence was found in a man younger than 45 in good health. Sequencing was done on a sample of naive CD4+ T cells sorted from blood. Specified subset: CD45RA+ positively selected. The rearrangement joins TRBV10-3 to TRBJ2-7; no reliable D call. In DNA form, the CDR3 reads TGTGCCACCAGAAAGGGCGACGAGCAGTACTTC. It yields the protein CATRKGDEQYF.